Listed below are T cell receptor beta chains from one sample, sequenced in a study of T-cell reconstitution after alpha-beta-depleted transplantation in children. TCRdb called the PCR reads again in MiXCR, with one record for every CDR3 protein. The sample includes some 240,000 distinct CDR3 sequences, about 9.6% of them seen just once. Sample: PBMCs from the stem cell graft donor, taken from the stem cell graft. The receptors shown here come from a human donor who donated a stem cell graft to a child with SCID. Both conserved end residues are part of each CDR3. D genes are given only for firm matches. For some rows the clone size is stated as once, few or many, or as a class when expanded; others skip it.

many,TRBJ1-1,TRBD1,TRBV20-1,CSARDPDRDTEAFF,TGCAGTGCTAGAGATCCGGACAGGGACACTGAAGCTTTCTTT
many,TRBJ1-2,NA,TRBV12-3/TRBV12-4,CASRGTYTYGYTF,TGTGCCAGCAGGGGGACATATACCTATGGCTACACCTTC
many,TRBJ1-1,TRBD1,TRBV5-1,CASSSGDRTNTEAFF,TGCGCCAGCAGCTCTGGGGACAGGACGAACACTGAAGCTTTCTTT
many,TRBJ2-3,TRBD2,TRBV7-2,CASSLGTSGPTDTQYF,TGTGCCAGCAGCTTAGGGACTAGCGGCCCCACAGATACGCAGTATTTT
many,TRBJ2-1,TRBD2,TRBV20-1,CSASRDIASGEQFF,TGCAGTGCTTCGAGGGACATTGCTAGCGGGGAGCAGTTCTTC
many,TRBJ1-1,TRBD1,TRBV7-9,CASSVTGGPDTEAFF,TGTGCCAGCAGCGTCACAGGGGGCCCTGACACTGAAGCTTTCTTT
many,TRBJ1-1,NA,TRBV6-5,CASSYGGETEAFF,TGTGCCAGCAGTTACGGGGGAGAGACTGAAGCTTTCTTT
many,TRBJ2-1,TRBD2,TRBV4-2,CASSQTGTSGGLRQFF,TGTGCCAGCAGCCAAACGGGGACTAGCGGGGGCTTAAGGCAGTTCTTC
many,TRBJ1-6,NA,TRBV5-1,CASRIDFSRNSPLHF,TGCGCCAGCAGAATCGACTTCTCTCGTAATTCACCCCTCCACTTT
few,TRBJ2-2,NA,TRBV7-8,CASSRPVGDPNTGELFF,TGTGCCAGCAGTCGCCCCGTCGGGGACCCGAACACCGGGGAGCTGTTTTTT
many,TRBJ2-3,NA,TRBV5-1,CASSPYRTNTDTQYF,TGCGCCAGCAGCCCCTACCGGACAAATACAGATACGCAGTATTTT
many,TRBJ2-3,TRBD2,TRBV14,CASSQDQWLAGTDTQYF,TGTGCCAGCAGCCAAGATCAGTGGCTAGCGGGGACAGATACGCAGTATTTT
many,TRBJ1-2,NA,TRBV11-1,CASTDGGSPGLLLGGYTF,TGTGCCAGCACCGATGGGGGGTCACCGGGACTCCTCCTTGGGGGCTACACCTTC
many,TRBJ1-6,NA,TRBV5-5,CASSLEHQNSPLHF,TGTGCCAGCAGCTTGGAGCACCAGAATTCACCCCTCCACTTT
NA,TRBJ2-7,TRBD2,TRBV7-2,CASSLGRGRVEQYF,TGTGCCAGCAGCTTAGGGCGGGGGAGGGTCGAGCAGTACTTC
many,TRBJ2-3,NA,TRBV20-1,CSAQRLGTDTQYF,TGCAGTGCTCAAAGGCTAGGCACAGATACGCAGTATTTT
many,TRBJ2-7,NA,TRBV19,CASRWTVGGEQYF,TGTGCCAGTAGATGGACAGTCGGTGGCGAGCAGTACTTC
many,TRBJ1-3,NA,TRBV5-1,CASSLRPGNTIYF,TGCGCCAGCAGCTTGCGTCCTGGAAACACCATATATTTT
many,TRBJ2-6,NA,TRBV29-1,CSAGSSGANVLTF,TGCAGCGCCGGGAGCTCTGGGGCCAACGTCCTGACTTTC
few,TRBJ2-3,TRBD2,TRBV7-2,CASSLTLAGSTDTQYF,TGTGCCAGCAGCTTAACACTAGCGGGGAGCACAGATACGCAGTATTTT
many,TRBJ2-5,NA,TRBV12-3/TRBV12-4,CASSYLPGRKETQYF,TGTGCCAGCAGCTATCTCCCCGGACGTAAAGAGACCCAGTACTTC
many,TRBJ2-1,NA,TRBV5-1,CASSMGTYEGNEQFF,TGCGCCAGCAGCATGGGGACATATGAGGGCAATGAGCAGTTCTTC
many,TRBJ2-5,TRBD1,TRBV4-2,CASSQSGTGGQETQYF,TGTGCCAGCAGCCAATCCGGGACAGGGGGCCAAGAGACCCAGTACTTC